A selection of T cell receptor beta chains follows, all from one sample in a study of regulatory T cells in long-lasting Graves disease. TCRdb reanalysed the multiplex PCR reads using MiXCR and keeps one entry per CDR3 protein. The sample consists of about 470,000 distinct CDR3 sequences, around 21% of them appearing once. The source material was peripheral blood mononuclear cells (PBMCs), sampled when the disease was refractory, from a patient treated with antithyroid drugs. All receptors derive from a female donor with Graves disease. The CDR3 runs from the conserved cysteine through the conserved F or W. D genes are given only for firm matches. Size is omitted from some rows. Given values are once, few, many or a class for expanded clones.

j_call,d_call,clone_size,v_call,cdr3_nt,cdr3_aa
TRBJ1-1,NA,many,TRBV29-1,TGCAGCGTTGAAGACCCGACGGAGAACACTGAAGCTTTCTTT,CSVEDPTENTEAFF
TRBJ2-3,TRBD2,NA,TRBV15,TGTGCCACCAGCAGAGTAGTTGGGCTAGCGGGAGGGCCTGAAGATACGCAGTATTTT,CATSRVVGLAGGPEDTQYF
TRBJ2-6,NA,few,TRBV20-1,TGCAGTGCTAGAGATAGGGCAGCCCTAAGAGGGGCCAACGTCCTGACTTTC,CSARDRAALRGANVLTF
TRBJ1-2,NA,many,TRBV12-3/TRBV12-4,TGTGCCAGCAGTCCTCCCGGACGGGGTAACTATGGCTACACCTTC,CASSPPGRGNYGYTF
TRBJ2-7,TRBD1,NA,TRBV3-1,TGTGCCAGCAGCCACCGACAGGGGAAAAGGTACGAGCAGTACTTC,CASSHRQGKRYEQYF
TRBJ2-5,NA,many,TRBV11-2,TGTGCCAGCAGCTTGTGGGGCGAGACCCAGTACTTC,CASSLWGETQYF
TRBJ1-2,TRBD1,NA,TRBV7-8,TGTGCCAGCAGCTTAGATCCCAGGGGGTTCTATGGCTACACCTTC,CASSLDPRGFYGYTF
TRBJ2-7,TRBD1,few,TRBV7-9,TGTGCCAGCAGCCGCGAGTTGACAGGGGGGAGACTAGCCTACGAGCAGTACTTC,CASSRELTGGRLAYEQYF
TRBJ2-7,TRBD2,few,TRBV7-2,TGTGCCAGCAGCTTAGGGGCCCAACTAGCGGGAGGCTCCTACGAGCAGTACTTC,CASSLGAQLAGGSYEQYF
TRBJ2-3,TRBD2,few,TRBV28,TGTGCCAGCAGTTTACTCACGGGACTAGCGGGAGAGGCGAACACAGATACGCAGTATTTT,CASSLLTGLAGEANTDTQYF
TRBJ1-4,NA,many,TRBV20-1,TGCAGTGCTAGAGAGGCAGGCGACGGTAAACTGTTTTTT,CSAREAGDGKLFF
TRBJ2-7,NA,few,TRBV19,TGTGCCAGTAGTATGTACGGGAGCTTCTACGAGCAGTACTTC,CASSMYGSFYEQYF
TRBJ2-2,NA,few,TRBV3-1,TGTGCCAGCAGCCAAGATAGTGCAGGGGTGTATACCGGGGAGCTGTTTTTT,CASSQDSAGVYTGELFF
TRBJ2-3,NA,NA,TRBV28,TGTGCCAGCAGCCTGACCGCGAGCACAGATACGCAGTATTTT,CASSLTASTDTQYF
TRBJ2-2,TRBD2,few,TRBV9,TGTGCCAGCAGTGCCCGGGACTATTCGAACACCGGGGAGCTGTTTTTT,CASSARDYSNTGELFF
TRBJ1-1,TRBD1,many,TRBV12-3/TRBV12-4,TGTGCCAGCAGCAAAGACAGGGGAAGTACTGAAGCTTTCTTT,CASSKDRGSTEAFF
TRBJ2-7,NA,NA,TRBV4-1,TGTGCCAGCAGCCGCCGGGACTGGACCTACGAGCAGTACTTC,CASSRRDWTYEQYF
TRBJ2-7,NA,many,TRBV27,TGTGCCAGCAGTTACCATACAACAGCGGGCGAGCAGTACTTC,CASSYHTTAGEQYF
TRBJ1-3,TRBD1,few,TRBV20-1,TGCAGTGCTAGGACAGGGGCGAATTCTGGAAACACCATATATTTT,CSARTGANSGNTIYF
TRBJ2-7,NA,many,TRBV28,TGTGCCAGCAGGAGACAGGCGAACTTAGGGGAGCAGTACTTC,CASRRQANLGEQYF
TRBJ1-5,NA,many,TRBV28,TGTGCCAGCAGCTCTCTCCTCAGCAATCAGCCCCAGCATTTT,CASSSLLSNQPQHF
TRBJ1-2,NA,few,TRBV7-9,TGCGCCAGCAGCAAAACGGCTACCTATGGCTACACCTTC,CASSKTATYGYTF
TRBJ1-2,TRBD1,NA,TRBV5-1,TGCGCCAGCAGCTCGTTGGGGGACAGGGATAGTTCCACCTTC,CASSSLGDRDSSTF
TRBJ2-2,NA,many,TRBV7-9,TGTGCCAGCAGCTTGGAGGTCGGGGAGCTGTTTTTT,CASSLEVGELFF
TRBJ1-1,NA,many,TRBV11-2,TGTGCCAGCAGCTTACAGATTTCAGGGAACACTGAAGCTTTCTTT,CASSLQISGNTEAFF
TRBJ1-1,NA,few,TRBV12-3/TRBV12-4,TGTGCCAGCAGGGATCGATCTGGTTCCCCGTCGGCTTTCTTT,CASRDRSGSPSAFF
TRBJ2-5,NA,NA,TRBV4-2,TGTGCCAGCAGCCAAGAGGGGGGTTTAATAACCAGGGCCCAGTACTTC,CASSQEGGLITRAQYF
TRBJ1-5,NA,few,TRBV24-1,TGTGCCACCAGTGAGGCAGGGGCCGGCAATCAGCCCCAGCATTTT,CATSEAGAGNQPQHF